Shown below are 16 T cell receptor beta chains from a single sample sequenced in a study of response to subunit inactivated influenza vaccine. TCRdb re-called the RT-PCR reads with MiXCR, one entry per CDR3 protein. The sample consists of 590,000 or so distinct CDR3 sequences, 12% to 15% of them appearing once. Source: PBMCs from blood, taken 14 days before vaccination. The receptors come from a man aged 50 or older who received an inactivated influenza vaccine.

The sample holds a few counts of this clonotype. V gene TRBV7-6 combines with J gene TRBJ2-3; 14 bases are a match to TRBD2. V dropped 3 bases and J dropped 3; count of bases not matched to a gene: 11. The CDR3 consists of 19 residues. Germline values: CDR1 SGHVS, CDR2 FNYEAQ. CDR3 in amino acids: CASSLPNKRTSGGTDTQYF. CDR3 coding DNA: TGTGCCAGCAGCTTGCCGAACAAACGGACTAGCGGGGGGACAGATACGCAGTATTTT.

The V and J genes are TRBV20-1 and TRBJ2-7; 10 bases line up with TRBD2. Germline assignment: CDR1 DFQATT and CDR2 SNEGSKA (reference sequence). The CDR3 sequence is 16 residues long. With V trimmed by 0 bases and J by 4 bases, 9 bases remained unmatched. The CDR3 bases are TGCAGTGCTAGAGATCTTGGAGCGGGAGGGGTATACGAGCAGTACTTC. Translating it yields CSARDLGAGGVYEQYF.

At least ten counts were recorded for this clonotype. Written as DNA, the CDR3 is TGTGCCAGCAGCCGGGGCTCCTACGAGCAGTACTTC. Amino acid sequence: CASSRGSYEQYF. The rearrangement links TRBV12-3 or TRBV12-4 to TRBJ2-7, with D tentatively TRBD2 (5 bases). The CDR3 extends over 12 amino acids. Trimming took 6 bases from V and 0 from J, leaving 6 bases between them.

The V call is TRBV24-1, the J call TRBJ1-5; no clear D gene. The CDR3 extends over 14 amino acids. V lost 4 bases and J 0 bases, leaving 6 bases between the germline ends. CDR1 is KGHDR and CDR2 is SFDVKD in the germline V gene. CDR3 in amino acids: CATSELDSNQPQHF. The DNA of the CDR3 is TGTGCCACCAGTGAATTAGATAGCAATCAGCCCCAGCATTTT.

The table lists this clonotype with a few counts. This chain connects TRBV6-5 to TRBJ2-1, with a possible D match to TRBD2 (5 bases). V lost 4 bases and J 0 bases, leaving 10 bases between the germline ends. CDR1 is MNHEY, CDR2 SVGAGI, per germline. The CDR3 sequence is 15 residues long. CDR3: CASSSLGVSYNEQFF. For the CDR3, the DNA is TGTGCCAGCAGTTCACTAGGTGTCTCCTACAATGAGCAGTTCTTC.

This clonotype showed up just a few times. This chain connects TRBV28 to TRBJ2-7; 8 nucleotides match TRBD1. This CDR3 is 17 amino acids long. Trimming at V came to 6 bases and at J to 5 bases, leaving 18 bases not matched to a gene. Germline-derived CDR1 and CDR2 are MDHEN and SYDVKM. The CDR3 reads CASRPPITGGIFDEQYF. The CDR3, as DNA: TGTGCCAGCAGGCCCCCGATTACAGGGGGAATTTTTGACGAGCAGTACTTC.

The V and J genes are TRBV20-1 and TRBJ2-1; the D gene is possibly TRBD1 (6 bases). The CDR3 sequence is 14 residues long. The germline V and J ends were trimmed by 0 bases and 4 bases, with 10 bases remaining between them. Germline V gives CDR1 DFQATT, CDR2 SNEGSKA (reference sequence). The CDR3 sequence is CSARDFRGYNEQFF. The CDR3 bases are TGCAGTGCTAGAGATTTCAGGGGTTACAATGAGCAGTTCTTC.

The rearrangement links TRBV10-3 to TRBJ2-7, with D perhaps TRBD2 (7 bases). V lost 6 bases and J 4 bases, leaving 16 bases between the germline ends. CDR3 length equals 14 residues. Germline CDR1 and CDR2: ENHRY and SYGVKD. The CDR3 sequence: CAIREGGLRYEQYF. CDR3 DNA: TGTGCCATCAGGGAGGGGGGGCTTCGTTACGAGCAGTACTTC.

This clonotype was counted between two and nine times. The V gene is TRBV6-1, the J gene TRBJ1-1, with a tentative D call TRBD1 (5 bases). V gave up 2 bases and J gave up 3 bases, with 7 bases separating them. CDR3 length equals 13 residues. Germline V CDR1 and CDR2: MNHNS, SASEGT. In DNA form, the CDR3 reads TGTGCCAGCAGTGAAAGGGGTTACACTGAAGCTTTCTTT. Protein: CASSERGYTEAFF.

This chain joins TRBV27 and TRBJ2-7; 7 nucleotides align to TRBD2. Germline assignment: CDR1 MNHEY and CDR2 SMNVEV (reference sequence). Losses at the gene ends were 6 bases for V and 2 bases for J; bases not matched to a gene: 10. The CDR3 runs 15 residues. The CDR3 region has the DNA TGTGCCAGCAGACCAAGGCGGGGGTTAACCTACGAGCAGTACTTC. This translates into CASRPRRGLTYEQYF.

This clonotype was detected many times. CDR3 amino acids: CASSKDSEQYF. The CDR3 coding sequence is TGTGCCAGCAGCAAGGACAGCGAGCAGTACTTC. The chain uses TRBV5-6 and TRBJ2-7; D perhaps matches TRBD1 (6 bases). CDR1 is SGHDT, CDR2 YYEEEE, per germline. The V end was cut by 4 bases, the J end by 6 bases, with 8 bases between. The CDR3 runs to 11 residues. The full variable domain, with the rest looked up from reference TRBV5-6 and TRBJ2-7, is DAGVTQSPTHLIKTRGQQVTLRCSPKSGHDTVSWYQQALGQGPQFIFQYYEEEERQRGNFPDRFSGHQFPNYSSELNVNALLLGDSALYLCASSKDSEQYFGPGTRLTVT.

This clonotype was found a few times. The chain recombines TRBV7-9 with TRBJ1-1; D gene ambiguous. The CDR3 extends over 13 amino acids. Germline V gives CDR1 SEHNR, CDR2 FQNEAQ (reference sequence). The V end was cut by 1 base, the J end by 6 bases, with 9 bases between. Written as DNA, the CDR3 is TGTGCCAGCAGCTTAGGTCATCCTTCTGAAGCTTTCTTT. Translated, it gives CASSLGHPSEAFF.

At least ten counts were recorded for this clonotype. V gene TRBV7-8 combines with J gene TRBJ2-7; the D call may be TRBD1 or TRBD2 (5 bases each). The CDR3 totals 14 residues. With 0 bases removed from V and 0 bases from J, the gap between germline ends came to 6 bases. In germline, CDR1 is SGHVS, CDR2 FQNEAQ. In DNA, the CDR3 is TGTGCCAGCAGCTTAGCGGGGGACTCCTACGAGCAGTACTTC. Translation gives CASSLAGDSYEQYF.

There are many counts of this clonotype. V gene TRBV28 combines with J gene TRBJ2-7; 16 bases map to TRBD2. The CDR3 totals 17 residues. J lost 2 bases, V lost 7 bases, and 8 bases had no gene match. CDR1 is MDHEN and CDR2 is SYDVKM in the germline V gene. DNA for the CDR3: TGTGCCAGCAAACCGGGACTAGCGGGAGGGCCGACCTACGAGCAGTACTTC. Protein product: CASKPGLAGGPTYEQYF. The full variable domain, completed using reference TRBV28 and TRBJ2-7, is DVKVTQSSRYLVKRTGEKVFLECVQDMDHENMFWYRQDPGLGLRLIYFSYDVKMKEKGDIPEGYSVSREKKERFSLILESASTNQTSMYLCASKPGLAGGPTYEQYFGPGTRLTVT.

This clonotype came up many times. The rearrangement links TRBV6-2 or TRBV6-3 to TRBJ1-2; the D gene is possibly TRBD1 (5 bases). This CDR3 contains 16 residues. Trimming took off 2 bases at V and 3 bases at J, with 16 bases between the two ends. CDR1 and CDR2 (germline): MNHEY, SVGEGT. CDR3 in DNA: TGTGCCAGCAGTTACGGGACGGCTTCCTGGGACTATGGCTACACCTTC. This gives the protein CASSYGTASWDYGYTF.

This clonotype has at least ten counts. This chain joins TRBV10-3 and TRBJ2-1, with D perhaps given as TRBD1 or TRBD2 (6 bases each). Germline CDR1 ENHRY, CDR2 SYGVKD. V was trimmed by 2 bases and J by 6 bases, leaving 14 bases between them. The CDR3 has 15 amino acids. The CDR3, as DNA: TGTGCCATCAGTGAGGTTTTAGGGGGGACCAATGAGCAGTTCTTC. It is translated as CAISEVLGGTNEQFF.